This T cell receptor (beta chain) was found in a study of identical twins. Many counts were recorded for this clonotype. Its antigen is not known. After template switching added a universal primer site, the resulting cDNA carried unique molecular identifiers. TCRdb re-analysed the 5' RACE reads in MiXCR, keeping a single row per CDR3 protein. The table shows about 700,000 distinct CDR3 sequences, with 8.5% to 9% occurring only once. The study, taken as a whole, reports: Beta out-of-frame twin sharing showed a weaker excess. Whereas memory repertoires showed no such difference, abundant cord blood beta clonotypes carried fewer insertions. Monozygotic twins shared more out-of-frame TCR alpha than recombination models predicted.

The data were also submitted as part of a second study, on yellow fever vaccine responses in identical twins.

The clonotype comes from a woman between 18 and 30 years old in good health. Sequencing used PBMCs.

The CDR3 nucleotides read TGCAGTGCTAGTCACGGAAGCGGGTATGGTACGCAGTATTTT. Translating it yields CSASHGSGYGTQYF. The chain employs TRBV20-1 and TRBJ2-3; tentative D call: TRBD2 (6 bases). The CDR3 contains 14 residues. The germline V gene encodes CDR1 DFQATT and CDR2 SNEGSKA (reference sequence). With 3 bases removed from V and 8 bases from J, the gap between germline ends came to 18 bases.